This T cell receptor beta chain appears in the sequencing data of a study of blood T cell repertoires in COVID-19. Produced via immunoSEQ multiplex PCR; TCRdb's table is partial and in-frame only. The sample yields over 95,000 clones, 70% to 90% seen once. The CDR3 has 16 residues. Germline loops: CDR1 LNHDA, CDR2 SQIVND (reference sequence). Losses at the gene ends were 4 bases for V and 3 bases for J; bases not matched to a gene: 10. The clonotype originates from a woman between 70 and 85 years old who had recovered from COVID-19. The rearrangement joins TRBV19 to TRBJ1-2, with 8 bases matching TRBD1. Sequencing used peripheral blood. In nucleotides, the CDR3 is TGTGCCAGTAGTAACCGGGACAGGCCGGGCCACTATGGCTACACCTTC. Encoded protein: CASSNRDRPGHYGYTF.